The 26 T cell receptor beta chains given below trace back to one sample, sequenced in a study of blood T cell repertoires in COVID-19. Clones were sequenced by immunoSEQ multiplex PCR, and TCRdb holds only the in-frame ones, with some missing. The data contain some 74,000 clones, approximately 89% of them singletons. Input material: peripheral blood. These receptors all come from a middle-aged man with COVID-19, enrolled during active disease.

This CDR3 reads CATSDPRENTGELFF. For the CDR3, the DNA is TGTGCCACCAGTGACCCTCGGGAAAACACCGGGGAGCTGTTTTTT. The V and J genes are TRBV24-1 and TRBJ2-2, with D perhaps TRBD2 (5 bases). Germline CDR1 KGHDR, CDR2 SFDVKD. The CDR3 is 15 amino acids. V was shortened by 4 bases and J by 2 bases, with 10 bases between the two germline ends.

This chain links TRBV4-1 with TRBJ2-7; 7 bases fit TRBD2. This CDR3 has 15 residues. V trimming: 4 bases; J trimming: 3 bases; junction bases outside the gene matches: 9. Germline lookup yields CDR1 MGHRA and CDR2 YSYEKL. The CDR3 protein is CASSLGLRGGYEQYF. The CDR3 nucleotides read TGCGCCAGCAGCCTGGGACTACGAGGTGGCTACGAGCAGTACTTC.

The chain uses TRBV19 and TRBJ1-5, with TRBD1 matching over 8 bases. The V and J ends lost 4 bases and 2 bases, in that order; junction bases with no gene match: 10. The CDR3 contains 17 residues. Germline V gives CDR1 LNHDA, CDR2 SQIVND (reference sequence). The CDR3, as DNA: TGTGCCAGTAGTACGGACAGGGCCGCAATCGGCAATCAGCCCCAGCATTTT. Amino acids: CASSTDRAAIGNQPQHF.

The genes are TRBV7-8 and TRBJ2-2, with 7 bases aligning to TRBD2. Looked up from germline, CDR1 is SGHVS and CDR2 is FQNEAQ. The CDR3 contains 15 residues. J gave up 6 bases and V 5 bases, and 9 bases lay outside the gene matches. The DNA for the CDR3 is TGTGCCAGCAGCCTTAGGCGGGGGATCGCCGGGGAGCTGTTTTTT. Encoded protein: CASSLRRGIAGELFF.

V gene TRBV12-3 or TRBV12-4 combines with J gene TRBJ2-1; D may be TRBD1 (6 bases). Trimming removed 1 base at V and 9 bases at J, with 7 bases between. The CDR3 totals 12 residues. The chain's CDR3 is CASSLGGGEQFF. The DNA for the CDR3 is TGTGCCAGCAGTTTAGGAGGGGGTGAGCAGTTCTTC.

The chain is built from TRBV9 and TRBJ2-7; the match to TRBD1 covers 9 bases. This CDR3 comprises 18 residues. The ends lost 4 bases at V and 2 bases at J; junction bases unmatched: 16. Germline CDR1 reads SGDLS; CDR2 reads YYNGEE. The CDR3 loop reads CASSTYSRDRATPYEQYV. The CDR3 coding sequence is TGTGCCAGCAGCACCTATAGTCGGGACAGGGCAACCCCCTACGAGCAGTACGTC.

V usage is TRBV10-3 and J usage is TRBJ1-3, with TRBD1 identical over 7 bases. In germline, CDR1 is ENHRY, CDR2 SYGVKD. The CDR3 spans 14 residues. V lost 7 bases to trimming and J lost 0 bases; unmatched junction nucleotides: 3. CDR3 region: CAIKGGSSGNTIYF. CDR3 in DNA: TGTGCCATCAAAGGGGGCTCCTCTGGAAACACCATATATTTT.

The rearrangement links TRBV5-1 to TRBJ1-1; TRBD1 aligns across 9 bases. Germline V gene sequence: CDR1 SGHRS, CDR2 YFSETQ. The CDR3 loop spans 16 amino acids. V shed 3 bases and J 1 base; nucleotides not matched to a gene: 7. CDR3 amino acids: CASSSGQGSGNTEAFF. DNA for the CDR3: TGCGCCAGCAGCTCGGGACAGGGAAGTGGGAACACTGAAGCTTTCTTT.

The sample holds one count of this clone. The chain links TRBV11-1 to TRBJ2-1; no clear D gene. The CDR3 covers 12 residues. CDR1 is SGHAT, CDR2 FQDESV, per germline (reference sequence). The V gene lost 5 bases and the J gene lost 12 bases, with 14 bases spanning the gap. DNA of the CDR3: TGTGCCAGCAGCCCGACGGGTATTGGGCAGTTCTTC. Its protein is CASSPTGIGQFF.

The rearrangement joins TRBV29-1 to TRBJ1-1; unclear D gene. V lost 6 bases to trimming and J lost 4 bases, with 15 bases between them. The length of the CDR3 is 13 residues. CDR1 and CDR2 (germline): SQVTM, ANQGSEA. CDR3 residues: CSVTRSSSTEAFF. CDR3 coding DNA: TGCAGCGTAACGAGGAGCTCGAGCACTGAAGCTTTCTTT.

This clone is a singleton in its sample. The CDR3 nucleotides are TGTGCCAGCAGCTTGGGACAGGCGAAATACAATGAGCAGTTCTTC. This codes for CASSLGQAKYNEQFF. This chain joins TRBV5-4 and TRBJ2-1, with a tentative D call TRBD1 (6 bases). The V end was cut by 0 bases, the J end by 4 bases, with 11 bases between. Germline CDR1 reads SGHNT; CDR2 reads YYREEE (reference sequence). The CDR3 has 15 amino acids.

The rearrangement uses TRBV7-2 and TRBJ2-7, with D unclear. CDR3 length: 14 amino acids. Germline V gene lookup returns CDR1 SGHTA and CDR2 FQGNSA. Between the trimmed V and J ends, which lost 1 base and 4 bases, there was a span of 11 bases. CDR3 residues: CASSLGVRLYEQYV. The CDR3 DNA is TGTGCCAGCAGCTTAGGTGTCAGATTGTACGAGCAGTACGTC.

V usage is TRBV30 and J usage is TRBJ2-1, with D possibly TRBD1 on 5 matching bases. The germline V gene has CDR1 GTSNPN and CDR2 SVGIG (reference sequence). Trimming removed 4 bases at V and 8 bases at J, with 18 bases between. The CDR3 contains 14 residues. This chain's CDR3 is CAWTTQGPMDEQFF. In DNA form, the CDR3 reads TGTGCCTGGACGACCCAGGGCCCTATGGATGAGCAGTTCTTC.

This clone was counted a single time. The chain recombines TRBV27 with TRBJ2-1, with TRBD1 matching over 8 bases. The CDR3 loop spans 15 amino acids. V dropped 4 bases and J dropped 4; count of bases not matched to a gene: 6. Germline V gene data show CDR1 as MNHEY and CDR2 as SMNVEV (reference sequence). CDR3 DNA sequence: TGTGCCAGCAGTTCCGGACAGGGCGGATACAATGAGCAGTTCTTC. This sequence encodes CASSSGQGGYNEQFF.

The chain carries TRBV4-1 and TRBJ1-5; 7 bases match TRBD1. Germline CDR1 reads MGHRA; CDR2 reads YSYEKL. The CDR3 extends over 19 amino acids. The V gene end was trimmed by 1 base and the J gene end by 0 bases; junction bases not matched to a gene: 12. This chain's CDR3 is CASSQGGGRGSNSNQPQHF. CDR3 in DNA: TGCGCCAGCAGCCAAGGAGGGGGCCGGGGCTCTAATAGCAATCAGCCCCAGCATTTT.

This chain links TRBV19 with TRBJ2-3; 10 bases match TRBD2. CDR3 length: 16 residues. The V segment lost 5 bases and the J segment 9 bases; nucleotides outside the gene matches: 14. Germline assignment: CDR1 LNHDA and CDR2 SQIVND (reference sequence). CDR3 sequence reads: CASSSPGLADPGTQYF. DNA for the CDR3: TGTGCCAGTAGTTCCCCTGGACTAGCGGACCCAGGAACGCAGTATTTT.

In its sample, this clone was seen once. V is TRBV24-1 and J is TRBJ2-5; 14 nucleotides line up with TRBD2. From germline, CDR1 is KGHDR and CDR2 SFDVKD. This CDR3 comprises 18 residues. V dropped 4 bases and J dropped 5; count of bases not matched to a gene: 11. The CDR3 region has the DNA TGTGCCACCAGTGAGGGGCCGTCGACTAGCGGGAGGGGTGAGACCCAGTACTTC. As protein: CATSEGPSTSGRGETQYF.

V usage is TRBV6-5 and J usage is TRBJ2-5, with D possibly being TRBD1 (6 bases). The length of the CDR3 is 13 residues. Trimming took off 5 bases at V and 4 bases at J, with 11 bases between the two ends. Germline V gene sequence: CDR1 MNHEY, CDR2 SVGAGI. The CDR3 loop is CASSIQGSETQYF. The CDR3 nucleotides read TGTGCCAGCAGTATACAGGGTTCAGAGACCCAGTACTTC.

The chain recombines TRBV6-1 with TRBJ2-5; D ambiguous. The germline V gene encodes CDR1 MNHNS and CDR2 SASEGT. The V end lost 1 base, the J end lost 1 base, and 16 bases lay between the germline ends. The CDR3 loop spans 17 amino acids. CDR3: CASSEGHLRRAQETQYF. The CDR3 DNA is TGTGCCAGCAGTGAAGGTCATTTACGGAGAGCCCAAGAGACCCAGTACTTC.

The chain recombines TRBV12-3 or TRBV12-4 with TRBJ1-2; possibly TRBD1 for D (5 bases). This CDR3 comprises 13 residues. Trimming stripped 6 bases from V and 8 bases from J, with 16 bases between. The CDR3 loop reads CASSRLREGGYTF. In DNA form, the CDR3 reads TGTGCCAGCAGCCGCCTTAGGGAGGGGGGCTACACCTTC.

V is TRBV11-2 and J is TRBJ1-2; tentatively, D is TRBD1 (5 bases). The ends were cut back, 5 bases at V and 0 bases at J, with 13 bases in the middle. Germline CDR1 is SGHAT and CDR2 is FQNNGV. This CDR3 contains 15 residues. CDR3 nucleotides: TGTGCCAGCAGCCTAACACAGACAGCTAACTATGGCTACACCTTC. Protein sequence: CASSLTQTANYGYTF.

J is TRBJ2-7 and V is TRBV9; D may be TRBD2 (6 bases). The germline V and J ends were trimmed by 4 bases and 6 bases, with 23 bases remaining between them. CDR1 is SGDLS, CDR2 YYNGEE, per germline. CDR3 size: 16 residues. Here the CDR3 DNA reads TGTGCCAGCAGCATTGGACTCCGGGGGTCGCGGGTCGAGCAGTACTTC. Translated: CASSIGLRGSRVEQYF.

The chain carries TRBV6-2 or TRBV6-3 and TRBJ2-6; D gene unclear. V was pared by 4 bases and J by 0 bases, with 10 bases between. The CDR3 sequence is 16 residues long. Per the germline V gene, CDR1 is MNHEY and CDR2 is SVGEGT. DNA for the CDR3: TGTGCCAGCAGTTTTCGGGTCACCTCTGGGGCCAACGTCCTGACTTTC. Its protein product is CASSFRVTSGANVLTF.

The chain employs TRBV7-2 and TRBJ2-7; D is perhaps TRBD2 (5 bases). The ends were cut back, 4 bases at V and 3 bases at J, with 10 bases in the middle. In germline, CDR1 is SGHTA, CDR2 FQGNSA. The CDR3 spans 13 residues. CDR3 nucleotides: TGTGCCAGCAGCTCTGGACGGGGCTACGAGCAGTACTTC. It specifies CASSSGRGYEQYF.

The CDR3 bases are TGTGCCAGCAGTCGTGGGCAAGCCTACGAGCAGTACTTC. Its translation is CASSRGQAYEQYF. The chain employs TRBV6-2 or TRBV6-3 and TRBJ2-7; D is unresolved. V dropped 5 bases and J dropped 2 bases, with 10 bases sitting between them. Looked up from germline, CDR1 is MNHEY and CDR2 is SVGEGT. The CDR3 runs to 13 residues.

The chain recombines TRBV25-1 with TRBJ1-4; D gene uncertain. V was clipped by 0 bases and J by 3 bases, with 11 bases between them. The CDR3 totals 16 residues. In germline, CDR1 is MGHDK, CDR2 SYGVNS. The CDR3 loop reads CASSEYSSSANEKLFF. CDR3 bases: TGTGCCAGCAGTGAATATTCATCCTCGGCTAATGAAAAACTGTTTTTT. The full variable domain, with the rest looked up from reference TRBV25-1 and TRBJ1-4, is EADIYQTPRYLVIGTGKKITLECSQTMGHDKMYWYQQDPGMELHLIHYSYGVNSTEKGDLSSESTVSRIRTEHFPLTLESARPSHTSQYLCASSEYSSSANEKLFFGSGTQLSVL.